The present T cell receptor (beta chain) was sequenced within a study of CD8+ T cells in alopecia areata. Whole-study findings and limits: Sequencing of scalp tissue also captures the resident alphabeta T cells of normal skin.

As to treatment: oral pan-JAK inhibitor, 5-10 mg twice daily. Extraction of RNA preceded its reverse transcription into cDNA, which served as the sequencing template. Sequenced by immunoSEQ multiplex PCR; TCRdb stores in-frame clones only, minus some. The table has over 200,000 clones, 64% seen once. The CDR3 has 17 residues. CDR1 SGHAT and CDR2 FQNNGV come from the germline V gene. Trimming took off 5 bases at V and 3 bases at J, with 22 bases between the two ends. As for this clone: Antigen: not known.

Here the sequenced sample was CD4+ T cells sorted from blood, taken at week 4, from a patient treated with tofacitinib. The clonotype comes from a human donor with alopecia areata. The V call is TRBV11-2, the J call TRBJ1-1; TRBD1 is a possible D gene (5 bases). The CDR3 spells CASSPKRGLGTHTEAFF. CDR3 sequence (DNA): TGTGCCAGCAGCCCTAAAAGGGGCTTAGGGACCCACACTGAAGCTTTCTTT.